This T cell receptor (beta chain) is from a study of blood T cell repertoires in COVID-19. Study background: The cDNA or gDNA used as material had been derived from T cells, B-cell-depleted T cells, or PBMCs.

Original data processing: Nucleated cell counts were estimated from reference gene primer amplification. Method: immunoSEQ multiplex PCR; TCRdb's copy keeps in-frame clones and lacks some. The V and J calls and clone size were taken over from that table, and D and trimming were inferred from the DNA. The sample records 200,000 to 300,000 clones, around nine tenths being singletons. The CDR3 extends over 17 amino acids. Unmatched junction bases numbered 9, after V lost 1 base and J lost 3 bases. Germline CDR1 reads LNHNV; CDR2 reads YYDKDF (reference sequence). The chain joins TRBV15 to TRBJ1-2; 9 bases align to TRBD1. The sequenced sample was peripheral blood. This clonotype was obtained from a man between 35 and 55 years old who had recovered from COVID-19. The DNA for the CDR3 is TGTGCCACCAGCAGAGGCTTGGTACAGGGGGCAGACTATGGCTACACCTTC. Its protein is CATSRGLVQGADYGYTF.